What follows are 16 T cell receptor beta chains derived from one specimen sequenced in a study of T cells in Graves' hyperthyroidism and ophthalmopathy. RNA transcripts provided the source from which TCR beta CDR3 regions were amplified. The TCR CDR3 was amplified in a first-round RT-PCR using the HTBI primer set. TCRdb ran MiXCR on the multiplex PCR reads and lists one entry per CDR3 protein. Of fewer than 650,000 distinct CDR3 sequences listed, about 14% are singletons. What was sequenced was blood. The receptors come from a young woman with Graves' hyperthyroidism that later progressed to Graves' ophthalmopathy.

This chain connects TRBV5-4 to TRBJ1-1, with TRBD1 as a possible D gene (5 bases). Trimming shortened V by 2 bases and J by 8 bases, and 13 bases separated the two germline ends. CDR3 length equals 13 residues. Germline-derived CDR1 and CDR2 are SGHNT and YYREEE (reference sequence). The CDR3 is CASSFTEGYEAFF. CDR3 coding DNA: TGTGCCAGCAGCTTCACCGAGGGGTACGAAGCTTTCTTT.

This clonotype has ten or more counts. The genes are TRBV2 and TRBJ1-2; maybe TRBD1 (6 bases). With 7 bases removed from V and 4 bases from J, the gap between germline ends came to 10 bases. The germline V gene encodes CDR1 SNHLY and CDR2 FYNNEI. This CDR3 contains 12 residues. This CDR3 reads CASTGGGYGYTF. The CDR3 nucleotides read TGTGCCAGCACGGGAGGGGGCTATGGCTACACCTTC.

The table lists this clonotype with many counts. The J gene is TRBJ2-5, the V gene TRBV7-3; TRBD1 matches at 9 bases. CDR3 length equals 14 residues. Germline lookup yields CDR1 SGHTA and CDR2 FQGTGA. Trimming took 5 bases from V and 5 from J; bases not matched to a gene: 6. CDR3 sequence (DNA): TGTGCCAGCAGCACGACAGGGGGGGATGAGACCCAGTACTTC. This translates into CASSTTGGDETQYF.

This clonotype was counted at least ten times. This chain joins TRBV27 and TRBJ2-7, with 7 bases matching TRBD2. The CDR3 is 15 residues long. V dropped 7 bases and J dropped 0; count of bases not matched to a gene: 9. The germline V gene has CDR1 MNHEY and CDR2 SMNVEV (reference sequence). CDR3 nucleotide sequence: TGTGCCAGCAAAATGAGGCTAGCGGCCTCCTACGAGCAGTACTTC. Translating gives CASKMRLAASYEQYF.

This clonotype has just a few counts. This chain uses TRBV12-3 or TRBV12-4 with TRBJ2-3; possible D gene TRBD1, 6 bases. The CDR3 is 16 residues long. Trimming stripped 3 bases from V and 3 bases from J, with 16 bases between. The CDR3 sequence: CASSFWDIEGTDTQYF. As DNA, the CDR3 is TGTGCCAGCAGTTTTTGGGACATCGAGGGTACAGATACGCAGTATTTT.

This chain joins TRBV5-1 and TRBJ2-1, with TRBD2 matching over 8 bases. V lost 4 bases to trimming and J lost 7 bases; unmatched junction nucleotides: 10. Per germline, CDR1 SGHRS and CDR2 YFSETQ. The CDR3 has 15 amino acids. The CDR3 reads CASSITGGPGNEQFF. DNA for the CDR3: TGCGCCAGCAGCATAACGGGAGGGCCTGGGAATGAGCAGTTCTTC.

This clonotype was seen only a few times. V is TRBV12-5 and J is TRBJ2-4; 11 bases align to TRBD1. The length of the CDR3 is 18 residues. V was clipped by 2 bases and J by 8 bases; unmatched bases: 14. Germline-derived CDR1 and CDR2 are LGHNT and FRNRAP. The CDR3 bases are TGTGCTAGTGGTTTGATACTTTCACAGGGGACAGGGGGGGACATTCAGTACTTC. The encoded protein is CASGLILSQGTGGDIQYF.

CDR3 amino acids: CASIPTGGNTEAFF. In DNA form, the CDR3 reads TGTGCCAGCATTCCTACAGGGGGCAACACTGAAGCTTTCTTT. The chain joins TRBV28 to TRBJ1-1, with TRBD1 matching over 9 bases. The germline gives CDR1 MDHEN, CDR2 SYDVKM. The CDR3 is 14 amino acids. Trimming removed 7 bases from V and 2 bases from J; junction bases left unmatched: 5.

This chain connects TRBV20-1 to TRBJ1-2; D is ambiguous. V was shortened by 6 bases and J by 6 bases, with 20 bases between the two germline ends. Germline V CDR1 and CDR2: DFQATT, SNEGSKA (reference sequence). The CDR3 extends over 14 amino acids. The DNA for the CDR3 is TGCAGTGCCCTAGACTTCGGGCGGGCAGATGGCTACACCTTC. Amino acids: CSALDFGRADGYTF.

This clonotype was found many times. The CDR3 region has the DNA TGCAGCGCAGATCCCGAGGACAGAAACTATGGCTACACCTTC. This codes for CSADPEDRNYGYTF. V is TRBV29-1 and J is TRBJ1-2; TRBD1 might be the D (6 bases). Trimming took off 7 bases at V and 2 bases at J, with 17 bases between the two ends. The germline V gene has CDR1 SQVTM and CDR2 ANQGSEA. The CDR3 is 14 amino acids.

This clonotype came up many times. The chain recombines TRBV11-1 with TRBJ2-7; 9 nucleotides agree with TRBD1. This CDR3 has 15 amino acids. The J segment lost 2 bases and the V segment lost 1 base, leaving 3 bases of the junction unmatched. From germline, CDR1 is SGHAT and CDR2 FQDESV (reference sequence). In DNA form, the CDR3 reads TGTGCCAGCAGCTTAGGAGGACAGGGGACCTACGAGCAGTACTTC. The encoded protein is CASSLGGQGTYEQYF.

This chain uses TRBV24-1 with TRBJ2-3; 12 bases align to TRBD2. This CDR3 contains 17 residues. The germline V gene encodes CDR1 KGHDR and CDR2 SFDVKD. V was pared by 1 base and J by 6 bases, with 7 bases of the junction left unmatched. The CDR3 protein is CATSDLILAGGPDTQYF. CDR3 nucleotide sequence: TGTGCCACCAGTGATTTAATTCTAGCGGGAGGGCCCGATACGCAGTATTTT.

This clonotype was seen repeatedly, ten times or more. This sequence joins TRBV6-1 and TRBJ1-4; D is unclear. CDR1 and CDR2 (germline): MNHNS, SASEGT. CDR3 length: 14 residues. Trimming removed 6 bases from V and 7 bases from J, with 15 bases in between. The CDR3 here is CASRTGPGSEKLFF. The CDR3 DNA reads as TGTGCCAGCAGAACCGGGCCTGGGAGTGAAAAACTGTTTTTT.

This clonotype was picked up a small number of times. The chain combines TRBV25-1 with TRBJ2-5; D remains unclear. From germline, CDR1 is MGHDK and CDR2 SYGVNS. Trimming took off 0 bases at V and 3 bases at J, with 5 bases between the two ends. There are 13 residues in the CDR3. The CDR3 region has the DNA TGTGCCAGCAGTGAATATACAGAAGAGACCCAGTACTTC. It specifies CASSEYTEETQYF.

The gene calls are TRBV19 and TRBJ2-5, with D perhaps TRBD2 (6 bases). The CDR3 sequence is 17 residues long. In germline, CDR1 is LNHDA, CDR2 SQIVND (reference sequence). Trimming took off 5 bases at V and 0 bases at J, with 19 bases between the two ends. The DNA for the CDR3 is TGTGCCAGTAGTCCCGGGACTCCCACCCTGCACCAAGAGACCCAGTACTTC. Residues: CASSPGTPTLHQETQYF.

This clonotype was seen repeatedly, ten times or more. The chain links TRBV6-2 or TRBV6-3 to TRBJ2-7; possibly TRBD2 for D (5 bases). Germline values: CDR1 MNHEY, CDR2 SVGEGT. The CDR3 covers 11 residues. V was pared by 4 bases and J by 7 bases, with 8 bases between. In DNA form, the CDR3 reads TGTGCCAGCAGTTGGGGAGTTGAGCAGTACTTC. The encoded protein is CASSWGVEQYF.